Each of the 10 T cell receptor beta chains below was sequenced from the same sample in a study of Graves' ophthalmopathy and Graves' hyperthyroidism. Investigators amplified TCR beta CDR3 regions from RNA transcripts. HTBI primers primed a first-round RT-PCR, and a second-round multiplex PCR followed. TCRdb fed the multiplex PCR reads into MiXCR, producing one record per CDR3 protein. The data contain about 620,000 distinct CDR3 sequences, about 20% of them singletons. Material for sequencing was peripheral blood. Every receptor here comes from a young woman with stable Graves' hyperthyroidism. Some clones in this sample may be carry-over from other donors' samples.

The chain joins TRBV7-8 to TRBJ1-5; a possible D gene is TRBD1 (5 bases). The CDR3 runs to 15 residues. The germline V and J ends were trimmed by 5 bases and 4 bases, with 15 bases remaining between them. Looked up from germline, CDR1 is SGHVS and CDR2 is FQNEAQ. CDR3 loop: CASSPYRIGNQPQHF. For the CDR3, the DNA is TGTGCCAGCAGCCCCTACAGGATAGGAAATCAGCCCCAGCATTTT.

There are many counts of this clonotype. V is TRBV2 and J is TRBJ1-2; 9 bases line up with TRBD1. The CDR3 runs 14 residues. V dropped 5 bases and J dropped 4; count of bases not matched to a gene: 5. In germline, CDR1 is SNHLY, CDR2 FYNNEI. The CDR3 here is CASSTEDRGYGYTF. The CDR3 DNA reads TGTGCCAGCAGTACCGAGGACAGGGGCTATGGCTACACCTTC.

This clonotype was found many times. V is TRBV28 and J is TRBJ1-1; unclear D gene. V was clipped by 5 bases and J by 6 bases, with 7 bases between them. CDR3 length: 11 residues. CDR1 is MDHEN, CDR2 SYDVKM, per germline. The CDR3 here is CASSGYSEAFF. The DNA of the CDR3 is TGTGCCAGCAGTGGGTATTCTGAAGCTTTCTTT. Full variable domain (outside the CDR3, taken from reference TRBV28 and TRBJ1-1): DVKVTQSSRYLVKRTGEKVFLECVQDMDHENMFWYRQDPGLGLRLIYFSYDVKMKEKGDIPEGYSVSREKKERFSLILESASTNQTSMYLCASSGYSEAFFGQGTRLTVV.

The J gene is TRBJ1-5, the V gene TRBV6-1; tentatively, D is TRBD1 (6 bases). Germline CDR1 and CDR2: MNHNS and SASEGT. V lost 4 bases and J 2 bases, leaving 12 bases between the germline ends. The CDR3 spans 15 residues. CDR3 DNA: TGTGCCAGCAGTGCGGTCGGGGGCGGCAATCAGCCCCAGCATTTT. Translating it yields CASSAVGGGNQPQHF.

This clonotype showed up many times. This chain links TRBV6-2 or TRBV6-3 with TRBJ2-7; a possible D gene is TRBD1 (6 bases). Germline assignment: CDR1 MNHEY and CDR2 SVGEGT. The germline V and J ends were trimmed by 6 bases and 2 bases, with 14 bases remaining between them. The CDR3 spans 14 residues. The CDR3 loop reads CASSSQRGTYEQYF. The CDR3 nucleotides are TGTGCCAGCAGCTCACAGAGGGGGACCTACGAGCAGTACTTC.

At least ten counts were recorded for this clonotype. The chain joins TRBV2 to TRBJ1-3, with D tentatively TRBD1 (5 bases). Per the germline V gene, CDR1 is SNHLY and CDR2 is FYNNEI. Trimming left V 3 bases short and J 3 bases short, with 9 bases between. The CDR3 length is 14 residues. The CDR3 DNA sequence: TGTGCCAGCAGTGACAGGGTGAATGGAAACACCATATATTTT. Translated: CASSDRVNGNTIYF.

This clonotype was detected only a few times. This chain uses TRBV2 with TRBJ2-2; 8 nucleotides line up with TRBD1. J was trimmed by 4 bases and V by 6 bases; bases with no gene match: 7. Per germline, CDR1 SNHLY and CDR2 FYNNEI. The CDR3 length is 15 residues. The CDR3 coding sequence is TGTGCCAGCAGGAATGGACAGGGCGGCACCGGGGAGCTGTTTTTT. Encoded protein: CASRNGQGGTGELFF.

The table lists this clonotype with many counts. The rearrangement uses TRBV11-2 and TRBJ1-1; D not certain. Germline CDR1 is SGHAT and CDR2 is FQNNGV. The CDR3 covers 15 residues. Deletions cut 5 bases from V and 1 base from J, with 14 bases between. Here the CDR3 DNA reads TGTGCCAGCAGCCAACATAGGGTGACGAACACTGAAGCTTTCTTT. Residues: CASSQHRVTNTEAFF. Together with reference TRBV11-2 and TRBJ1-1, the CDR3 gives the full variable domain: EAGVAQSPRYKIIEKRQSVAFWCNPISGHATLYWYQQILGQGPKLLIQFQNNGVVDDSQLPKDRFSAERLKGVDSTLKIQPAKLEDSAVYLCASSQHRVTNTEAFFGQGTRLTVV.

This clonotype was observed at least ten times. The chain employs TRBV30 and TRBJ1-2, with TRBD1 matching over 7 bases. The CDR3 is made up of 12 amino acids. The V segment lost 3 bases and the J segment 6 bases; nucleotides outside the gene matches: 4. Germline CDR1 and CDR2: GTSNPN and SVGIG (reference sequence). In DNA, the CDR3 is TGTGCCTGGAGCGAGACAGGGAATGGCTACACCTTC. Its translation: CAWSETGNGYTF.

The sample holds many counts of this clonotype. The chain employs TRBV12-3 or TRBV12-4 and TRBJ2-5, with 14 nucleotides matching TRBD2. Losses at the gene ends were 6 bases for V and 5 bases for J; bases not matched to a gene: 14. This CDR3 is 18 amino acids long. The CDR3: CASSQKLTSGGVVETQYF. The CDR3 DNA sequence: TGTGCCAGCAGCCAGAAACTGACTAGCGGGGGGGTAGTTGAGACCCAGTACTTC.